This T cell receptor (beta chain) derives from a study of T cell responses to AZD1222 COVID-19 vaccine. Findings and caveats of the study: Variant regions that are unmutated are reportedly the target of nearly half of spike-specific TCRs. White British people made up most donors, females outnumbered males, and clonal diversity was possibly underestimated. Only six individuals given AZD1222 were seropositive at baseline.

Sequencing was performed with immunoSEQ multiplex PCR; in TCRdb, only in-frame clones are kept and a portion is missing. The sample includes more than 95,000 clones, approximately 93% of them seen just once. With 1 base removed from V and 7 bases from J, the gap between germline ends came to 12 bases. CDR1 and CDR2 (germline): SGHRS, YFSETQ. This CDR3 is built from 14 residues. Comment on this clone: What it recognizes is unknown.

This receptor was taken from an adult in good health. The material sequenced was peripheral blood, taken on day 0 of AZD1222 vaccination. This rearrangement joins TRBV5-1 to TRBJ2-1, with D possibly being TRBD1 (6 bases). In DNA, the CDR3 is TGCGCCAGCAGCTTGACAGGGCGTGGGAATGAGCAGTTCTTC. Amino acids: CASSLTGRGNEQFF.